Listed below are T cell receptor beta chains from one sample, sequenced in a study of T cell responses to AZD1222 COVID-19 vaccine. Clones were sequenced by immunoSEQ multiplex PCR, and TCRdb holds only the in-frame ones, with some missing. Among some 74,000 clones listed, nearly 90% were seen once. The starting material was peripheral blood, obtained 28 days after the second AZD1222 dose. The receptor source for this set is an adult who received the AZD1222 COVID-19 vaccine. Each CDR3 is given with its conserved first and last residue. The D gene is left open where the match is weak. Only part of the rows carry a size: once, few, many, or a class if the clone is expanded.

j_call v_call d_call clone_size cdr3_nt cdr3_aa
TRBJ2-5 TRBV18 - - TGTGCCAGCTCACCAAGGTGGCCAGAGACCCAGTACTTC CASSPRWPETQYF
TRBJ1-4 TRBV27 - - TGTGCCAGCCGGTTGGGGGGAGAGGTCGAAAAACTGTTTTTT CASRLGGEVEKLFF
TRBJ2-7 TRBV18 - - TGTGCCAGCTCACCCTACAGCGATCCCTCCTACGAGCAGTACTTC CASSPYSDPSYEQYF
TRBJ1-1 TRBV19 TRBD1 - TGTGCCAGTAGGCGTACAGACAGGGGATCGAGCACTGAAGCTTTCTTT CASRRTDRGSSTEAFF
TRBJ2-4 TRBV3-1/TRBV3-2 TRBD1 once TGTGCCAGCAGCCCTGGGACAGGCGGGAAAAACATTCAGTACTTC CASSPGTGGKNIQYF
TRBJ2-3 TRBV25-1 - - TGTGCCAGCAGTGAATTCAACTACCCGGATACGCAGTATTTT CASSEFNYPDTQYF
TRBJ1-1 TRBV10-3 TRBD1 - TGTGCCATCACTAATGGACAGGGCGAAGCTTTCTTT CAITNGQGEAFF
TRBJ1-2 TRBV4-1 TRBD1 - TGCGCCAGCAGCCTTAGACAGGGGGCGCCGGGTGGGTATGGCTACACCTTC CASSLRQGAPGGYGYTF
TRBJ1-5 TRBV18 - - TGTGCCAGCTCACCTGGGGAGTTTCAGCCCCAGCATTTT CASSPGEFQPQHF
TRBJ2-7 TRBV6-1 TRBD2 - TGTGCCAGCAGTGAAATCCTAGCGGGAACCTACGAGCAGTACTTC CASSEILAGTYEQYF
TRBJ2-5 TRBV12-3/TRBV12-4 - once TGTGCCAGCAGTCTCCAAGAGACCCAGTACTTC CASSLQETQYF
TRBJ2-7 TRBV6-5 - - TGTGCCAGCAGTTACTCGCTAGGCTACGAGCAGTACTTC CASSYSLGYEQYF
TRBJ2-7 TRBV7-3 TRBD1 - TGTGCCAGCAGCCCGGGACAGCACTACGAGCAGTACTTC CASSPGQHYEQYF
TRBJ1-2 TRBV27 - - TGTGCCAGCAGTTTAACCTTACAAGGGGGCTACACCTTC CASSLTLQGGYTF
TRBJ1-5 TRBV12-5 - - TGTGCTAGTGCCCTGTGGGGCCCTCGACCCCGAAATCAGCCCCAGCATTTT CASALWGPRPRNQPQHF
TRBJ2-7 TRBV5-4 TRBD1 - TGTGCCAGCAGCGTCAGTACAGGGGGCCTTGAGCAGTACTTC CASSVSTGGLEQYF
TRBJ2-2 TRBV3-1/TRBV3-2 - - TGTGCCAGCAGCCAAGACGGGAGAGGTCCCAGGGGGGAGCTGTTTTTT CASSQDGRGPRGELFF
TRBJ2-7 TRBV11-3 - medium-sized TGTGCCAGCAGCTTAGGGGACGTGACCCTTGAGGAGCAGTACTTC CASSLGDVTLEEQYF
TRBJ1-5 TRBV19 - once TGTGCCAGTAGTACCGGGACGGACCTCGGGCCCCAGCATTTT CASSTGTDLGPQHF
TRBJ1-5 TRBV18 TRBD1 few TGTGCCAGCTCACCATTGGGACAGGGGACATCTAGCAATCAGCCCCAGCATTTT CASSPLGQGTSSNQPQHF
TRBJ2-1 TRBV10-1 TRBD2 - TGCGCCAGCTCCGTTAGTTTAGCGGGAGGGATGAATGAGCAGTTCTTC CASSVSLAGGMNEQFF
TRBJ2-7 TRBV7-9 - - TGTGCCAGCAGGGGCGATGGGGGCGAGCAGTACTTC CASRGDGGEQYF
TRBJ1-5 TRBV12-3/TRBV12-4 - once TGTGCCAGCAGTTTCGGGCGTCAGCCCCAGCATTTT CASSFGRQPQHF
TRBJ1-2 TRBV5-8 TRBD1 - TGTGCCAGCAGCTCGGGACAGCGCACCTCCTATGGCTACACCTTC CASSSGQRTSYGYTF
TRBJ1-6 TRBV15 - - TGTGCCACCAGCAGAGAAGGTTCCTATTCACCCCTCCACTTT CATSREGSYSPLHF
TRBJ1-1 TRBV20-1 - - TGCAGTGCCCCGACTGGAGCTTTCTTT CSAPTGAFF
TRBJ2-7 TRBV4-3 TRBD2 - TGCGCCAGCAGCCCCGGGACTAGCGGGTTCAACGAGCAGTACTTC CASSPGTSGFNEQYF
TRBJ2-5 TRBV5-6 - - TGTGCCAGCAGCTTGCCCCAAGAGACCCAGTACTTC CASSLPQETQYF
TRBJ1-5 TRBV6-5 - - TGTGCCAGCAGTTACGTCGGGGGATACAATCAGCCCCAGCATTTT CASSYVGGYNQPQHF
TRBJ2-4 TRBV19 - - TGTGCCAGTAGTGTAGCCAGCGCAAACATTCAGTACTTC CASSVASANIQYF
TRBJ1-5 TRBV19 - - TGTGCCAGTAGTATCTTGTCCCAGCCCCAGCATTTT CASSILSQPQHF
TRBJ2-3 TRBV27 - - TGTGCCACCAACCTACCCACAGATACGCAGTATTTT CATNLPTDTQYF
TRBJ1-6 TRBV30 TRBD1 - TGTGCCTGGAAAGGGACAGCACGATTCTCCTATAATTCACCCCTCCACTTT CAWKGTARFSYNSPLHF
TRBJ2-5 TRBV7-9 - - TGTGCCAGCAGCTTAGGATTTCAGGGCCAAGAGACCCAGTACTTC CASSLGFQGQETQYF
TRBJ1-5 TRBV9 TRBD1 - TGTGCCAGCAGCGTTACAGGGGGTGGCCAGCCCCAGCATTTT CASSVTGGGQPQHF
TRBJ1-3 TRBV18 - - TGTGCCAGCTCACCACCAAGCTGGACTGGAAACACCATATATTTT CASSPPSWTGNTIYF
TRBJ1-1 TRBV2 - once TGTGCCAGCAGGAGGCGGGGGGACAACACTGAAGCTTTCTTT CASRRRGDNTEAFF